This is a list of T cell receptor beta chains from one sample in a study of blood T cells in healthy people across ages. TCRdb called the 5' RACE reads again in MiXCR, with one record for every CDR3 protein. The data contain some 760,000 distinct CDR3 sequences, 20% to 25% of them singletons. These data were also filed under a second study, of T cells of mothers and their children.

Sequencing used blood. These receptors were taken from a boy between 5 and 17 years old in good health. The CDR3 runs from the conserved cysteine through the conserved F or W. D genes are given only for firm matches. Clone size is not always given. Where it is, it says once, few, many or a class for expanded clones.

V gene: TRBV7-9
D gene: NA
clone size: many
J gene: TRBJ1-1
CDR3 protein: CASSLMNTEAFF
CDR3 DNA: TGTGCCAGCAGCTTGATGAACACTGAAGCTTTCTTT

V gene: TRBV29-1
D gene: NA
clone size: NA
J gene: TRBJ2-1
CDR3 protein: CSARDTLNEQFF
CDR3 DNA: TGCAGCGCTCGGGACACCCTCAATGAGCAGTTCTTC

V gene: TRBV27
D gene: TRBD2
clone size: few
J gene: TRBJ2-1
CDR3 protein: CASRRLTSGATAYNEQFF
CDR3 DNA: TGTGCCAGCAGGAGACTAACTAGCGGGGCGACAGCCTACAATGAGCAGTTCTTC

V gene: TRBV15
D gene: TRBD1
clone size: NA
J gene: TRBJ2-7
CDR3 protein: CATSGSTGGSGEQYF
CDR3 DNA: TGTGCCACCAGCGGATCGACAGGGGGCTCAGGTGAGCAGTACTTC

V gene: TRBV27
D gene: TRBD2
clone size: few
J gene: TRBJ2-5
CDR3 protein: CASSLIGLGFLETQYF
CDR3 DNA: TGTGCCAGCAGTTTGATCGGACTAGGATTTTTGGAGACCCAGTACTTC

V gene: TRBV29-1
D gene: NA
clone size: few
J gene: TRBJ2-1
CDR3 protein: CSVEGDSNEQFF
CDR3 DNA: TGCAGCGTTGAGGGTGATTCCAACGAGCAGTTCTTC

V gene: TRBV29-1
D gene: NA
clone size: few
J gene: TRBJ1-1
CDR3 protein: CSARGRRTEAFF
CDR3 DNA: TGCAGCGCCCGGGGGAGGCGAACTGAAGCTTTCTTT

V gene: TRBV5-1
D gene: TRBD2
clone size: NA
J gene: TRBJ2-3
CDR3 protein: CASSVGLAGSTDTQYF
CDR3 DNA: TGCGCCAGCAGCGTGGGACTAGCGGGGAGCACAGATACGCAGTATTTT

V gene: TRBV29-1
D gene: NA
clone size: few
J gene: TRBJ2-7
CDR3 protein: CSAKDGREQYF
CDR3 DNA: TGCAGCGCCAAAGACGGACGGGAGCAGTACTTC

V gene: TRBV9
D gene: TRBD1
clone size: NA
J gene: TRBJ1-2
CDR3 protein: CASSVGQGAGNGYTF
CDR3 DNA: TGTGCCAGCAGCGTAGGACAGGGGGCCGGTAATGGCTACACCTTC

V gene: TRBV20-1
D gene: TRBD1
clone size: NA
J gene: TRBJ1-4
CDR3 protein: CSTRRTGNWRSEKLFF
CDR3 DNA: TGCAGTACTAGGCGGACAGGGAATTGGCGAAGTGAAAAACTGTTTTTT

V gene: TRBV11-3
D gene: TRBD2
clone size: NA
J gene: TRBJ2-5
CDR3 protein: CASSTSGAGETQYF
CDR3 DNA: TGTGCCAGCAGTACTAGCGGGGCGGGGGAGACCCAGTACTTC

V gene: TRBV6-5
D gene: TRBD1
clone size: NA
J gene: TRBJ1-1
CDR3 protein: CASNVQGSETEAFF
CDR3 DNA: TGTGCCAGCAACGTACAGGGGTCGGAGACTGAAGCTTTCTTT

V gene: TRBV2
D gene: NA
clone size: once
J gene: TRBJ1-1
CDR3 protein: CASSSDGVTEAFF
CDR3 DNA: TGTGCCAGCAGTTCGGATGGGGTCACTGAAGCTTTCTTT

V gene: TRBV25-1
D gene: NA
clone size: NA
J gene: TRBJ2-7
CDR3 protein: CASSDFGEQYF
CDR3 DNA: TGTGCCAGCAGCGACTTTGGCGAGCAGTACTTC

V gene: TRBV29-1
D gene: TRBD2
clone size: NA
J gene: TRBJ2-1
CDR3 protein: CSANGLAGPAAYNEQFF
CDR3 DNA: TGCAGCGCGAATGGACTAGCGGGACCCGCCGCCTACAATGAGCAGTTCTTC